This T cell receptor beta chain emerged from a study of blood T cell repertoires in COVID-19. Clinical histories supplied by participants themselves formed the basis of cohort assignment. The protocol was immunoSEQ multiplex PCR, while the TCRdb copy is restricted to in-frame clones and leaves out a portion. The sample yields hundreds of thousands of clones, 87% seen once. V dropped 6 bases and J dropped 5; count of bases not matched to a gene: 7. Germline V CDR1 and CDR2: MNHEY, SVGAGI. The CDR3 runs 14 residues. The origin of this receptor is a woman aged 40 to 50 who had recovered from COVID-19. Sequenced input: PBMCs or T cells enriched from blood (not recorded which). This chain uses TRBV6-5 with TRBJ2-7, with 10 bases matching TRBD1. This chain's CDR3 is CASSAPGQGNEQYF. CDR3 in DNA: TGTGCCAGCAGCGCCCCGGGACAGGGGAACGAGCAGTACTTC.